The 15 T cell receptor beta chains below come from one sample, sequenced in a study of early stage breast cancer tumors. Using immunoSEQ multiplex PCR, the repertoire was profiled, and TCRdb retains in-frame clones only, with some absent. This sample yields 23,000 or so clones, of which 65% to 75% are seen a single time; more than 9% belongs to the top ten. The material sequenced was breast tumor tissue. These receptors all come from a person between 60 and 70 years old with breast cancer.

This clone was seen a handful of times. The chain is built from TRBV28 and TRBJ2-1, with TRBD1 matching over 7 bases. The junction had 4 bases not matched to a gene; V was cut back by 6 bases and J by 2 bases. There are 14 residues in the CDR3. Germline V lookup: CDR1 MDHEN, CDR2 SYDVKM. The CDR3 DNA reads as TGTGCCAGCAGGACAGGGTCCCCCTACAATGAGCAGTTCTTC. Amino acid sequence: CASRTGSPYNEQFF.

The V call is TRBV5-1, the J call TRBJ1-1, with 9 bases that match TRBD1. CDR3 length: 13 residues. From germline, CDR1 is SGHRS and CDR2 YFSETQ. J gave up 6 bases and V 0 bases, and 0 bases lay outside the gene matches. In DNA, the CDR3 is TGCGCCAGCAGCTTGGGACAGGGGGCTGAAGCTTTCTTT. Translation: CASSLGQGAEAFF.

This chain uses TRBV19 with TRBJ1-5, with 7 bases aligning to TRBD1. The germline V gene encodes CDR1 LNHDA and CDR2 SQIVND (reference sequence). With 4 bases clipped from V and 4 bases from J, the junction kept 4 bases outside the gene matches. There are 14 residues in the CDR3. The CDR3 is CASSTWDRNQPQHF. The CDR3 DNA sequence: TGTGCCAGTAGTACCTGGGACAGAAATCAGCCCCAGCATTTT.

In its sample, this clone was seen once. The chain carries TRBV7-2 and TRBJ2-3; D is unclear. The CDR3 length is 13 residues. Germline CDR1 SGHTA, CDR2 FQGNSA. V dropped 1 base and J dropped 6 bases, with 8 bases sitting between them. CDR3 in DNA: TGTGCCAGCAGCTTAGGTCGGTGGGATACGCAGTATTTT. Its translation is CASSLGRWDTQYF.

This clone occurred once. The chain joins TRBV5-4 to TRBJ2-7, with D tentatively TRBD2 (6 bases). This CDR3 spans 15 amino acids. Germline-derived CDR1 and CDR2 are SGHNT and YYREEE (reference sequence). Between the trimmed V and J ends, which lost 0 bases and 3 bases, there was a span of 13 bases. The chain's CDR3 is CASSLGAGRSYEQYF. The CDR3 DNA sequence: TGTGCCAGCAGCTTGGGGGCAGGGAGGAGCTACGAGCAGTACTTC.

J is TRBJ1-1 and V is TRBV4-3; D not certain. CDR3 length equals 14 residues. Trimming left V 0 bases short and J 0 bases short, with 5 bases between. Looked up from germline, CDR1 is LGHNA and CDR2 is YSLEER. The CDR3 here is CASSQDRVNTEAFF. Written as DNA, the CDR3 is TGCGCCAGCAGCCAAGATCGCGTGAACACTGAAGCTTTCTTT.

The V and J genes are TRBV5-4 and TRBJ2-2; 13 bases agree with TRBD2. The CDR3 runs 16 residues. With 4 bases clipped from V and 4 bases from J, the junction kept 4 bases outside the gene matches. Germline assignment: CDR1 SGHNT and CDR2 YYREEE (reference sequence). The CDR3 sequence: CASSPGLAGSTGELFF. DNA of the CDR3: TGTGCCAGCAGCCCGGGACTAGCGGGATCCACCGGGGAGCTGTTTTTT.

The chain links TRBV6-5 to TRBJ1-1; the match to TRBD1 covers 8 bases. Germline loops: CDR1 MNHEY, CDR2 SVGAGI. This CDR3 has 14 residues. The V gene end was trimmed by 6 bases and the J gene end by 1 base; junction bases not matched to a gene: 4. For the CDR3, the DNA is TGTGCCAGCAGGCACACAGGGGGGAACACTGAAGCTTTCTTT. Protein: CASRHTGGNTEAFF.

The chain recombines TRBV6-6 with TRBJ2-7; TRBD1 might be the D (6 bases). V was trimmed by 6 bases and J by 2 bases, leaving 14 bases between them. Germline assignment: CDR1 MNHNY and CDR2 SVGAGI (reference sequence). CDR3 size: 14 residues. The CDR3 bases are TGTGCCAGCAGGCCGACAGGTGAAACCTACGAGCAGTACTTC. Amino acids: CASRPTGETYEQYF.

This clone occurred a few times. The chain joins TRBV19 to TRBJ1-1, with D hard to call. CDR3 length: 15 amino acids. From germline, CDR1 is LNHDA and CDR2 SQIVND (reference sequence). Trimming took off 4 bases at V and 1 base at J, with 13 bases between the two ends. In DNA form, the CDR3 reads TGTGCCAGTAGTAGCGGGAGGCGGAAGAACACTGAAGCTTTCTTT. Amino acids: CASSSGRRKNTEAFF.

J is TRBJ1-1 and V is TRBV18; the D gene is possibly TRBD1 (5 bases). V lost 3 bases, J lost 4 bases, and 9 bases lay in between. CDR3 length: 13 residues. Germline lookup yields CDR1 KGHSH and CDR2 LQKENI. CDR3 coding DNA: TGTGCCAGCTCACCCGTGGGGGGCACTGAAGCTTTCTTT. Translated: CASSPVGGTEAFF.

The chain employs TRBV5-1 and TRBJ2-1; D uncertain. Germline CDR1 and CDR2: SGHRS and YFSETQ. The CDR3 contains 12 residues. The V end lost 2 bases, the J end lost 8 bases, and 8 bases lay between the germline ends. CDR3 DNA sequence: TGCGCCAGCAGCTTAAACGGAGATGAGCAGTTCTTC. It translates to CASSLNGDEQFF. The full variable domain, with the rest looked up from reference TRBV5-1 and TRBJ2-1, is KAGVTQTPRYLIKTRGQQVTLSCSPISGHRSVSWYQQTPGQGLQFLFEYFSETQRNKGNFPGRFSGRQFSNSRSEMNVSTLELGDSALYLCASSLNGDEQFFGPGTRLTVL.

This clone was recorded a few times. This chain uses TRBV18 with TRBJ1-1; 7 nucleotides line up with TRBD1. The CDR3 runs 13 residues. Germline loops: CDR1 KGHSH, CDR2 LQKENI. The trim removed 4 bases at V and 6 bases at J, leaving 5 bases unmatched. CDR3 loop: CASSQAGGSEAFF. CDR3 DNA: TGTGCCAGCTCACAGGCAGGGGGGTCTGAAGCTTTCTTT.

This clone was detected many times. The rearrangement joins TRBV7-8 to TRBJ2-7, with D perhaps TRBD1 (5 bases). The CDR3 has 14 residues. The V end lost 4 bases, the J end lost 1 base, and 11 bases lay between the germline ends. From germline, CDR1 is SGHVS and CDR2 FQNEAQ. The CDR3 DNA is TGTGCCAGCAGCTCCTACAGGTTATCCTACGAGCAGTACTTC. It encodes CASSSYRLSYEQYF.

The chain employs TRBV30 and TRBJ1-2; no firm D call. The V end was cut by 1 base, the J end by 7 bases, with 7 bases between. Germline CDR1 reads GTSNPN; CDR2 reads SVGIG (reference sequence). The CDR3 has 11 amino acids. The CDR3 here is CAWSGVGGYTF. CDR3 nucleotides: TGTGCCTGGAGTGGTGTCGGTGGCTACACCTTC.